What follows are 4 T cell receptor beta chains derived from one specimen sequenced in a study of T cell repertoires in cytomegalovirus infection. TCRdb itself ran the reads through MiXCR, one entry per CDR3 protein. The sample has some 300,000 distinct CDR3 sequences, roughly an eighth seen once; the top ten hold around 8.1%. The sequenced material came from PBMCs. Receptors originate from a human donor in good health (CMV status not recorded). Some clones in this sample may be carry-over from other donors' samples.

This chain connects TRBV20-1 to TRBJ2-7, with 7 nucleotides matching TRBD2. Germline lookup yields CDR1 DFQATT and CDR2 SNEGSKA (reference sequence). Trimming removed 4 bases from V and 2 bases from J; junction bases left unmatched: 8. CDR3 length equals 14 residues. In DNA, the CDR3 is TGCAGTGCTAAGGCCCCAGCGGGGCCCTACGAGCAGTACTTC. Translated, it gives CSAKAPAGPYEQYF.

This clonotype was counted ten times or more. This rearrangement joins TRBV11-2 to TRBJ2-1, with 15 bases fitting TRBD2. CDR1 and CDR2 from the germline V gene are SGHAT and FQNNGV. Trimming took 3 bases from V and 3 from J; bases not matched to a gene: 6. The CDR3 sequence is 18 residues long. The CDR3 sequence is CASSFGTSGGPIYNEQFF. CDR3 sequence (DNA): TGTGCCAGCAGCTTTGGGACTAGCGGGGGGCCGATCTACAATGAGCAGTTCTTC.

The CDR3 coding sequence is TGCAGTGCTAGGACCTACAGGGCCAATGAAAAACTGTTTTTT. It encodes CSARTYRANEKLFF. This rearrangement joins TRBV20-1 to TRBJ1-4; perhaps TRBD1 as D (6 bases). CDR3 length: 14 amino acids. Trimming shortened V by 3 bases and J by 5 bases, and 13 bases separated the two germline ends. Germline lookup yields CDR1 DFQATT and CDR2 SNEGSKA (reference sequence).

The chain carries TRBV5-6 and TRBJ2-2; no reliable D call. The ends were cut back, 4 bases at V and 1 base at J, with 8 bases in the middle. This CDR3 has 14 amino acids. Germline-derived CDR1 and CDR2 are SGHDT and YYEEEE. In nucleotides, the CDR3 is TGTGCCAGCAGCCCGGGCCTGAACACCGGGGAGCTGTTTTTT. It is translated as CASSPGLNTGELFF.